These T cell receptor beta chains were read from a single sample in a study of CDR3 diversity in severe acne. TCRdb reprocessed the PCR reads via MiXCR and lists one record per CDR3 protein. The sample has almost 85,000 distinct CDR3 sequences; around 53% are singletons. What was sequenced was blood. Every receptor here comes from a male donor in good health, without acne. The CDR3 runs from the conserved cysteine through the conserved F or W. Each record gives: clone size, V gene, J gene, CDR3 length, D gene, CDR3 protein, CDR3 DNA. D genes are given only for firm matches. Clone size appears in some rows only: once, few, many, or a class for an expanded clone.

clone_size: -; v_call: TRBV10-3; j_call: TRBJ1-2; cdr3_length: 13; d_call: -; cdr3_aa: CAISLRGAESYTF; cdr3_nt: TGTGCCATCAGTTTGAGGGGGGCGGAAAGCTACACCTTC
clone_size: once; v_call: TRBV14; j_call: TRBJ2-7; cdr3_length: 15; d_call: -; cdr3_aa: CASSLGRDRRYEQYF; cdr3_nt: TGTGCCAGCAGCCTCGGCCGGGACCGGCGCTACGAGCAGTACTTC
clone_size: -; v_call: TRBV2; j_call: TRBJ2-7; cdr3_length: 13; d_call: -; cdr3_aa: CANSVRRNDEQYF; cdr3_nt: TGTGCCAACAGTGTTAGGAGGAATGACGAGCAGTACTTC
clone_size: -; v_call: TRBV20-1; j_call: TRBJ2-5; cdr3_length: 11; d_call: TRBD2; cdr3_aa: CRWGREETQYF; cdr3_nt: TGCAGGTGGGGGAGGGAGGAGACCCAGTACTTC
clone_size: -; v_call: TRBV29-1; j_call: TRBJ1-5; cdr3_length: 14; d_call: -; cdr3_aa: CSVGDTQGYQPQHF; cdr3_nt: TGCAGCGTTGGGGACACCCAGGGATATCAGCCCCAGCATTTT
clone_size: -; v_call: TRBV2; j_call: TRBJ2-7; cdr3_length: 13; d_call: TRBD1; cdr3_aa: CASRPRQGREQYF; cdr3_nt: TGTGCCAGCAGACCCAGACAGGGAAGAGAGCAGTACTTC
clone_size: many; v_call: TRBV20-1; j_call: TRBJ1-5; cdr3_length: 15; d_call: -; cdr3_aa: CSASRESVGSQPQHF; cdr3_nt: TGCAGTGCTAGCAGGGAGTCAGTCGGGAGTCAGCCCCAGCATTTT
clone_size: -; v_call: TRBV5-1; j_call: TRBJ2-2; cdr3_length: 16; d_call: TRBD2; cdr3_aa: CASSEGLAGYTGELFF; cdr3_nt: TGCGCCAGCAGCGAGGGACTAGCGGGATACACCGGGGAGCTGTTTTTT
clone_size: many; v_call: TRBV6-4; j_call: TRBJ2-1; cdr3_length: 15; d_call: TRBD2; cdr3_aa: CASSYIAGSYNEQFF; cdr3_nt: TGTGCCAGCAGCTATATAGCGGGCTCCTACAATGAGCAGTTCTTC
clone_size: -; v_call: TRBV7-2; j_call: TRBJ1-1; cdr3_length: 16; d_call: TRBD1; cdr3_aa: CASSQDPGQGGTEAFF; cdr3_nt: TGCGCCAGCAGCCAAGACCCGGGACAGGGGGGCACTGAAGCTTTCTTT
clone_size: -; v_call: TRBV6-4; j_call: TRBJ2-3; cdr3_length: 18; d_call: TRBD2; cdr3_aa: CASSDRVLAGGRTDTQYF; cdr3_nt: TGTGCCAGCAGTGACCGGGTTTTAGCGGGGGGGCGCACAGATACGCAGTATTTT
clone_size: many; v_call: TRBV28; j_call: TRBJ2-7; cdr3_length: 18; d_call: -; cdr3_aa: CASSEQIQPLTYGYEQYF; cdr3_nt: TGTGCCAGCAGTGAACAAATACAGCCCCTCACTTACGGATACGAGCAGTACTTC
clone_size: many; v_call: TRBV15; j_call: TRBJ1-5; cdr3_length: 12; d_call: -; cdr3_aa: CATSRDYQPQHF; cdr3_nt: TGTGCCACCAGCAGGGATTATCAGCCCCAGCATTTT
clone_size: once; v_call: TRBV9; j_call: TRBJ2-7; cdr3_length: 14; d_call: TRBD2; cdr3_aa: CASSAGLAADEQCF; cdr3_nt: TGTGCCAGCAGCGCCGGACTAGCGGCCGACGAGCAGTGCTTC
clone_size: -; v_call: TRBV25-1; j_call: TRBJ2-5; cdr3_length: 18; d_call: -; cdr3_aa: CASSNFRGALAVQETQYF; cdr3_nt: TGTGCCAGCAGTAACTTCAGGGGGGCACTAGCGGTCCAAGAGACCCAGTACTTC
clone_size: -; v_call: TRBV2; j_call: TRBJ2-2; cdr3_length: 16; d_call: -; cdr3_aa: CASSELGVANTGELFF; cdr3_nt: TGTGCCAGCAGTGAATTGGGGGTAGCGAACACCGGGGAGCTGTTTTTT
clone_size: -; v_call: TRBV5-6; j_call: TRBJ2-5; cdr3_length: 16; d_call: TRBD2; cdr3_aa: CASSLGVAGDWETQYF; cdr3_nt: TGTGCCAGCAGCCTGGGGGTAGCGGGAGACTGGGAGACCCAGTACTTC
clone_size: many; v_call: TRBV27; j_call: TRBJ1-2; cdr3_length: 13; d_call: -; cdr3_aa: CASKPDRNFGYTF; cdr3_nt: TGTGCCAGCAAACCCGACAGGAATTTTGGCTACACCTTC
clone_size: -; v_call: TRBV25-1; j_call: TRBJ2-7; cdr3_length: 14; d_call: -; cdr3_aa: CASSERREADEQYF; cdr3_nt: TGTGCCAGCAGTGAACGGAGGGAAGCCGACGAGCAGTACTTC
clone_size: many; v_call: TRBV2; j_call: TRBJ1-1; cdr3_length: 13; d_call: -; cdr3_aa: CARLLPLGTEAFF; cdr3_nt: TGTGCCAGATTATTACCTCTGGGCACTGAAGCTTTCTTT
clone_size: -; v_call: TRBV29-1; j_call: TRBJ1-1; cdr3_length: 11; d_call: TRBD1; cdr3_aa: CSPRQGIEAFF; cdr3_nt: TGCAGCCCAAGACAGGGGATTGAAGCTTTCTTT
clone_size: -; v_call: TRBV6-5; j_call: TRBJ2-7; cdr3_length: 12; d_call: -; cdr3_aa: CASVVGDHEQYF; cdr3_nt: TGTGCCAGCGTTGTTGGGGACCACGAGCAGTACTTC
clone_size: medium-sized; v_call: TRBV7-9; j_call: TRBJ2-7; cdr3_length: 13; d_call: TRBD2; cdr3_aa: CASSHLAGDEQYF; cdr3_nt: TGTGCCAGCAGCCATTTAGCGGGAGACGAGCAGTACTTC
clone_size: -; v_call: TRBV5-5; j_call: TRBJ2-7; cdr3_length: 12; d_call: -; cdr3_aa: CASRPQGSEQHF; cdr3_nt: TGTGCCAGCAGACCACAGGGCTCCGAGCAGCACTTC
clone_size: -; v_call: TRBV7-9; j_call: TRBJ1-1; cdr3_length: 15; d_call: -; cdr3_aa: CASSPVPSRNTEAFF; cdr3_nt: TGTGCCAGCAGCCCTGTACCGTCCAGGAACACTGAAGCTTTCTTT
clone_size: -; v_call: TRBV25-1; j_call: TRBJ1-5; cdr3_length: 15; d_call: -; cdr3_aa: CASSLGGDSNQPQHF; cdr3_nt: TGTGCCAGCAGTTTAGGTGGGGATAGCAATCAGCCCCAGCATTTT
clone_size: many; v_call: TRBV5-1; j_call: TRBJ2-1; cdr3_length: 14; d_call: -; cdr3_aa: CASSLVVGIGEQFF; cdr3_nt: TGCGCCAGCAGCTTGGTAGTTGGGATTGGTGAGCAGTTCTTC
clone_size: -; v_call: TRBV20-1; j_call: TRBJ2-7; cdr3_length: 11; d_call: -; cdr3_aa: CSAQTGYEQYF; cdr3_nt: TGCAGTGCTCAGACGGGATACGAGCAGTACTTC
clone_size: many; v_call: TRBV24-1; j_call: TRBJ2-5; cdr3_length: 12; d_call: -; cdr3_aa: CATQGWGETQYF; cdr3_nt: TGTGCCACCCAGGGCTGGGGGGAGACCCAGTACTTC